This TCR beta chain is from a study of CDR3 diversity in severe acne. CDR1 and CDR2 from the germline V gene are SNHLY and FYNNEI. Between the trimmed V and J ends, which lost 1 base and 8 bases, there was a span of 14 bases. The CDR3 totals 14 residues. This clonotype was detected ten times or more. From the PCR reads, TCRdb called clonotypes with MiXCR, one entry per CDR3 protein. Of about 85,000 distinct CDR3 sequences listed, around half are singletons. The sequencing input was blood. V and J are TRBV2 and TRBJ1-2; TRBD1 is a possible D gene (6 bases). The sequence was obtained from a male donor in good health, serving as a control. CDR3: CASSEDQGRLGYTF. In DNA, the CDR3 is TGTGCCAGCAGTGAAGATCAGGGGAGGCTGGGCTACACCTTC. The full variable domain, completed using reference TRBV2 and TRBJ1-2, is EPEVTQTPSHQVTQMGQEVILRCVPISNHLYFYWYRQILGQKVEFLVSFYNNEISEKSEIFDDQFSVERPDGSNFTLKIRSTKLEDSAMYFCASSEDQGRLGYTFGSGTRLTVV.